The clone carrying this TCR beta chain was detected ten times or more. The target antigen is unknown. These data originate in a study of T-cell reconstitution after alpha-beta-depleted transplantation in children. Study-level points and caveats: In patients about two months after transplant, alpha-beta T cells reportedly arose from several hundred expanded graft clones. T cells produced anew were the main source of T-cell counts and diversity one year after transplant.

V lost 3 bases, J lost 5 bases, and 2 bases lay in between. Germline V gene sequence: CDR1 DFQATT, CDR2 SNEGSKA (reference sequence). CDR3 length equals 10 residues. During its preparation, the TCRbeta library received unique molecular identifiers. TCRdb itself ran the PCR reads through MiXCR, one entry per CDR3 protein. The sample consists of about 580,000 distinct CDR3 sequences, 23% of them appearing once. The sequence was collected from a boy in the first two years of life who had a stem cell transplant for acute myeloid leukemia, so the T cells may come from the graft donor. Sequenced here: PBMCs, mostly from graft donor cells, sampled 360 days after TCRalphabeta/CD19-depleted stem cell transplant. The chain is built from TRBV20-1 and TRBJ2-1; D gene uncertain. CDR3 protein: CSASDNEQFF. For the CDR3, the DNA is TGCAGTGCTAGTGACAATGAGCAGTTCTTC.